One sample yielded the 8 T cell receptor beta chains listed below, sequenced in a study of T cell responses to AZD1222 COVID-19 vaccine. Some clones are missing from TCRdb's copy, which holds only in-frame ones; the method was immunoSEQ multiplex PCR. Among 83,000 or so clones, around 90% were seen once, and the ten largest hold around 28%. The material was peripheral blood, obtained 28 days after the second AZD1222 dose. These receptors originate from an adult who received the AZD1222 COVID-19 vaccine.

V gene TRBV28 combines with J gene TRBJ1-3; the D is unclear. Germline V gives CDR1 MDHEN, CDR2 SYDVKM. With 3 bases removed from V and 0 bases from J, the gap between germline ends came to 15 bases. CDR3 length equals 17 residues. CDR3 sequence: CASSFADTSSSGNTIYF. CDR3 DNA sequence: TGTGCCAGCAGTTTCGCTGACACCTCGAGCTCTGGAAACACCATATATTTT. Based on the CDR3 plus reference TRBV28 and TRBJ1-3, the full variable domain is DVKVTQSSRYLVKRTGEKVFLECVQDMDHENMFWYRQDPGLGLRLIYFSYDVKMKEKGDIPEGYSVSREKKERFSLILESASTNQTSMYLCASSFADTSSSGNTIYFGEGSWLTVV.

The chain is built from TRBV6-2 or TRBV6-3 and TRBJ2-1, with D uncertain. Trimming took 2 bases from V and 6 from J, leaving 8 bases between them. The germline CDR1 and CDR2 sequences are MNHEY and SVGEGT. This CDR3 is built from 13 residues. The CDR3 nucleotides read TGTGCCAGCAGTTACGATATGGGCAATGAGCAGTTCTTC. Its protein product is CASSYDMGNEQFF.

V gene TRBV19 combines with J gene TRBJ2-1; 14 nucleotides align to TRBD2. CDR1 and CDR2 (germline): LNHDA, SQIVND (reference sequence). CDR3 length: 16 amino acids. The V segment lost 4 bases and the J segment 7 bases; nucleotides outside the gene matches: 6. CDR3 DNA: TGTGCCAGTAGTAATTTTGGGACTAGCGGGAGTAATGAGCAGTTCTTC. This gives the protein CASSNFGTSGSNEQFF.

The J gene is TRBJ2-7, the V gene TRBV5-1; D is possibly TRBD1 (6 bases). The germline V gene encodes CDR1 SGHRS and CDR2 YFSETQ. The CDR3 length is 15 residues. V was cut by 4 bases and J by 6 bases, with 20 bases left in between. The CDR3 DNA is TGCGCCAGCAGCCAACGGCTAAGGACAGTTGTCGAGCAGTACTTC. Protein: CASSQRLRTVVEQYF.

This chain links TRBV4-2 with TRBJ2-1; the match to TRBD2 covers 11 bases. V shed 5 bases and J 5 bases; nucleotides not matched to a gene: 8. This CDR3 is built from 16 residues. From germline, CDR1 is LGHNA and CDR2 YNFKEQ. The CDR3 spells CASSAQGLAEDNEQFF. The CDR3 nucleotides read TGTGCCAGCAGCGCCCAGGGACTAGCGGAAGACAATGAGCAGTTCTTC.

The CDR3 here is CAISPKAGGGDETQYF. The CDR3, as DNA: TGTGCCATCAGTCCCAAGGCGGGAGGGGGAGACGAGACCCAGTACTTC. This chain connects TRBV10-3 to TRBJ2-5; 9 bases line up with TRBD2. The CDR3 spans 16 residues. Trimming cost V 5 bases and J 5 bases; bases outside gene matches: 12. CDR1 ENHRY and CDR2 SYGVKD come from the germline V gene.

The rearrangement links TRBV7-9 to TRBJ2-7; no clear D gene. This CDR3 comprises 15 residues. V gave up 5 bases and J gave up 0 bases, with 14 bases separating them. From germline, CDR1 is SEHNR and CDR2 FQNEAQ (reference sequence). The CDR3 here is CASSPSGEPSYEQYF. In nucleotides, the CDR3 is TGTGCCAGCAGCCCCTCTGGTGAACCCTCCTACGAGCAGTACTTC.

DNA for the CDR3: TGTGCCAGCAGTTCACCGGCGGCTAGGGCCTACGAGCAGTACTTC. It specifies CASSSPAARAYEQYF. The J gene is TRBJ2-7, the V gene TRBV28; D ambiguous. The germline V and J ends were trimmed by 4 bases and 2 bases, with 15 bases remaining between them. This CDR3 is 15 amino acids long. Germline CDR1 reads MDHEN; CDR2 reads SYDVKM.